This record covers a single TCR beta chain. The genes and germline here are from mouse. The read ends 1 residue shy of where the CDR3 ends; the end is completed using the germline J gene. This sample was taken from a study of tissue T cells after allogeneic stem cell transplantation. The protocol was immunoSEQ multiplex PCR, while the TCRdb copy is restricted to in-frame clones and leaves out a portion. The sample lists 40,000 to 50,000 clones, around 70% occurring once. CDR3 length: 14 amino acids. Germline V gene lookup returns CDR1 LGHDT and CDR2 YNNKQL (reference sequence). V gave up 5 bases and J gave up 0 bases, with 9 bases separating them.

The origin of this receptor is a pool of C57BL/6 mice in good health. The chain employs TRBV4 and TRBJ2-5, with a weak D call TRBD2 (6 bases). The sample taken for sequencing was sorted cells pooled from one or two spleens. The CDR3: CASSETGNQDTQYF. CDR3 DNA, as far as it was read: TGTGCCAGCAGCGAGACTGGCAACCAAGACACCCAGTAC.